The clone carrying this T cell receptor beta chain was seen a few times. Antigen unknown. This specimen comes from a study of T-cell memory formation after mild COVID-19. Turning to the study itself: TCR clusters mostly belonged to single donors.

Sample barcodes and UMIs were carried by the TCR alpha and TCR beta cDNA libraries that 5'RACE generated with constant-segment primers. TCRdb passed the 5' RACE reads through MiXCR, listing each CDR3 protein once. Of 450,000 to 650,000 distinct CDR3 sequences listed, about a sixth are singletons. Points from the study as a whole: Day 15 to 85 contractors were CD4/CD8 balanced; later expanders leaned CD4+.

The J segment lost 6 bases and the V segment lost 5 bases, leaving 9 bases of the junction unmatched. The CDR3 totals 15 residues. Germline-derived CDR1 and CDR2 are MDHEN and SYDVKM. The chain employs TRBV28 and TRBJ2-3; 9 bases map to TRBD2. Sample: PBMCs or a T cell subset sorted from them (not recorded which). This TCR came from an adult woman who had mild COVID-19 (a few samples of this study predate the infection). Cell type and time point are not known. The CDR3 region is CASSPASGAVDTQYF. The CDR3 nucleotides read TGTGCCAGCAGTCCTGCTAGCGGGGCGGTGGATACGCAGTATTTT.